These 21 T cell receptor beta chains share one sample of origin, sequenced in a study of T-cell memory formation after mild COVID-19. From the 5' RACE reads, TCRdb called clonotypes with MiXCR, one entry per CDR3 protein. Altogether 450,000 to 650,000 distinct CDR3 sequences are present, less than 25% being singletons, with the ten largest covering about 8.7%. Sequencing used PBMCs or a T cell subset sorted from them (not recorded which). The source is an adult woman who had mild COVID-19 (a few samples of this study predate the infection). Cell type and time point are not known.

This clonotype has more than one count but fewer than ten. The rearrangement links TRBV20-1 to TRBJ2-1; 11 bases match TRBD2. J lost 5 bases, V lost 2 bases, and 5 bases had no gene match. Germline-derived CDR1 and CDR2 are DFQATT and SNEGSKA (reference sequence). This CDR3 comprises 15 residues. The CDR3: CSARSGTSGNNEQFF. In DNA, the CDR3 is TGCAGTGCTAGATCCGGGACTAGCGGAAACAATGAGCAGTTCTTC.

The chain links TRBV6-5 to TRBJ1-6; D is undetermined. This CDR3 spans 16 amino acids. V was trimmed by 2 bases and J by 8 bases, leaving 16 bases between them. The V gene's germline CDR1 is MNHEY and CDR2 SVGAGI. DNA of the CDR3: TGTGCCAGCAGTTACGAACCGCGGGGTTTTGATTCACCCCTCCACTTT. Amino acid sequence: CASSYEPRGFDSPLHF.

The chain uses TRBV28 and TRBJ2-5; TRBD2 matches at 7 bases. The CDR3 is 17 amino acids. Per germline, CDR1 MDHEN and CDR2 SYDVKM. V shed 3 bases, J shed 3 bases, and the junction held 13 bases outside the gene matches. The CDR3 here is CASSFPASGTREETQYF. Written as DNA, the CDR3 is TGTGCCAGCAGTTTTCCCGCCAGCGGGACTCGTGAAGAGACCCAGTACTTC.

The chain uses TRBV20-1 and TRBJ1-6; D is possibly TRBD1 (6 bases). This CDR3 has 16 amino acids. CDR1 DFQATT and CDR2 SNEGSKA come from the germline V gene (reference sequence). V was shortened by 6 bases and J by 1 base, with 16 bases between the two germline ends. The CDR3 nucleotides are TGCAGTGCGGGGGGCCGGCGGAATTCCTATAATTCACCCCTCCACTTT. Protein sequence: CSAGGRRNSYNSPLHF.

The CDR3 nucleotides are TGTGCCAGCAGCTTCGGGGTACTCCGGGATACGCAGTATTTT. It encodes CASSFGVLRDTQYF. The genes are TRBV7-8 and TRBJ2-3, with a weak D call TRBD2 (5 bases). Germline V gene sequence: CDR1 SGHVS, CDR2 FQNEAQ. This CDR3 spans 14 amino acids. V was shortened by 3 bases and J by 6 bases, with 13 bases between the two germline ends.

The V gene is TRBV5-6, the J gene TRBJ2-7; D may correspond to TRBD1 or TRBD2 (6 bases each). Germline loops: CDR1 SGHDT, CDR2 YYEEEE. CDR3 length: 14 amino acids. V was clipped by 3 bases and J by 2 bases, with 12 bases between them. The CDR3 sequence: CASSWLEGAYEQYF. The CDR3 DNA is TGTGCCAGCAGCTGGCTGGAGGGGGCCTACGAGCAGTACTTC.

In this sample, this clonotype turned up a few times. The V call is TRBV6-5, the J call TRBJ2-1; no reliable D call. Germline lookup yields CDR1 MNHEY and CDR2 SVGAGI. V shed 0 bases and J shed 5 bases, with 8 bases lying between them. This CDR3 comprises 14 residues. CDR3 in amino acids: CASSYSNSHNEQFF. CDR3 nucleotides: TGTGCCAGCAGTTACTCGAATTCCCACAATGAGCAGTTCTTC.

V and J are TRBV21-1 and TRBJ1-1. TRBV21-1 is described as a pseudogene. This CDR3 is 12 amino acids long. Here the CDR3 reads CASSKDPTEAFF. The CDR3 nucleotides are TGTGCCAGCAGCAAAGATCCCACTGAAGCTTTCTTT.

The CDR3 region is CASSPERTGSEGANVLTF. The CDR3 bases are TGTGCCAGCAGTCCTGAGCGAACGGGGTCGGAGGGGGCCAACGTCCTGACTTTC. The chain employs TRBV28 and TRBJ2-6, with D perhaps TRBD2 (5 bases). V was pared by 5 bases and J by 4 bases, with 21 bases between. The CDR3 is 18 amino acids. Per the germline V gene, CDR1 is MDHEN and CDR2 is SYDVKM.

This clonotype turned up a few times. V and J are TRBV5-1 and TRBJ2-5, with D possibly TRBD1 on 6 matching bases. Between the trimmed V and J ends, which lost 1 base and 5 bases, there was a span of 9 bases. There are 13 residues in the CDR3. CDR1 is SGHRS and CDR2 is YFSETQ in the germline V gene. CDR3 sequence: CASSLTGIETQYF. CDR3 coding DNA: TGCGCCAGCAGCTTGACAGGGATCGAGACCCAGTACTTC.

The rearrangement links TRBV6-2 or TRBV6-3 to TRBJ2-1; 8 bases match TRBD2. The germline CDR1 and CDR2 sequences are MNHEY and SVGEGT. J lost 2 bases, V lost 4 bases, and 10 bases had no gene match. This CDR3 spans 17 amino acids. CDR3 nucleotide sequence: TGTGCCAGCAGTTTCAGCGGGAGCGCTGAGGCCTACAATGAGCAGTTCTTC. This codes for CASSFSGSAEAYNEQFF.

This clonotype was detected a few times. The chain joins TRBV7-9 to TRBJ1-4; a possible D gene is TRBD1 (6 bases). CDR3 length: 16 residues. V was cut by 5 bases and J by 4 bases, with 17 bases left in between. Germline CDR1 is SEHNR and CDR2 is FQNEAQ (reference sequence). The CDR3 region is CASSQGTTTFNEKLFF. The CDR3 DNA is TGTGCCAGCAGCCAGGGGACGACTACTTTTAATGAAAAACTGTTTTTT.

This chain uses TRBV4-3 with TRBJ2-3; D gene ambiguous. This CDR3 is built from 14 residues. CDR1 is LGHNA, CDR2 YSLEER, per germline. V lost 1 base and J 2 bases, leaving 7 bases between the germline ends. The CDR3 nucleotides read TGCGCCAGCAGCCAAGGGGTGTTCACAGATACGCAGTATTTT. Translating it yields CASSQGVFTDTQYF.

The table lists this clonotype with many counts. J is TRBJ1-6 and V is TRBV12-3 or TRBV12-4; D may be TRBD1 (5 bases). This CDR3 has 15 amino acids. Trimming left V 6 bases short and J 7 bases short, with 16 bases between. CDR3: CASSPRSGTNSPLHF. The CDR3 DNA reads TGTGCCAGCAGCCCCCGGTCAGGGACCAATTCACCCCTCCACTTT.

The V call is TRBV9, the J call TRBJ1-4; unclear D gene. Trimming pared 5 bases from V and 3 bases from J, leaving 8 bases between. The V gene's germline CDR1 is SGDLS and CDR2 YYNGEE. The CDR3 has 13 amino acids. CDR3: CASSSGANEKLFF. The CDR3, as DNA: TGTGCCAGCAGTTCAGGTGCTAATGAAAAACTGTTTTTT.

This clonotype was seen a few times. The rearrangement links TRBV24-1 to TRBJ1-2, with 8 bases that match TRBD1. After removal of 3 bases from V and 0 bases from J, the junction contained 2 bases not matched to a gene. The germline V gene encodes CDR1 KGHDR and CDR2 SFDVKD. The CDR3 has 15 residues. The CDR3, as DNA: TGTGCCACCAGTGATCAGGGGGCGGCTAACTATGGCTACACCTTC. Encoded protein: CATSDQGAANYGYTF.

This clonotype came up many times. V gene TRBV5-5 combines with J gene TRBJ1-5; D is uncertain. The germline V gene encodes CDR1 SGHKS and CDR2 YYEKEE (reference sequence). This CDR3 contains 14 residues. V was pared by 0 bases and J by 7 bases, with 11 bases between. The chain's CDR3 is CASSLESDGQPQHF. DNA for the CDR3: TGTGCCAGCAGCTTGGAGTCAGATGGGCAGCCCCAGCATTTT.

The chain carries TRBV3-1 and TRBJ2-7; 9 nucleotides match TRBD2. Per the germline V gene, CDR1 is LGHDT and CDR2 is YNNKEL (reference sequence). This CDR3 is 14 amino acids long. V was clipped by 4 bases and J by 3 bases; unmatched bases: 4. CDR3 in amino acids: CASSLSGSGYEQYF. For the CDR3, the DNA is TGTGCCAGCAGCCTTAGCGGGAGTGGCTACGAGCAGTACTTC.

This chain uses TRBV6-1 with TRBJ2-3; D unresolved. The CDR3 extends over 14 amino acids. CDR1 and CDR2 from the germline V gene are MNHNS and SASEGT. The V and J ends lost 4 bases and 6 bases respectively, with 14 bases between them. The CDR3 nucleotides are TGTGCCAGCAGTGGACGGACCGGTAGGGATACGCAGTATTTT. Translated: CASSGRTGRDTQYF.

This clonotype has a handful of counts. The CDR3 sequence: CASSPPMTASGQFF. DNA of the CDR3: TGTGCCAGCTCACCACCTATGACAGCTTCGGGGCAGTTCTTC. The chain couples TRBV18 to TRBJ2-1; D might be TRBD1 (5 bases). Trimming pared 0 bases from V and 12 bases from J, leaving 15 bases between. The CDR3 extends over 14 amino acids. The germline V gene has CDR1 KGHSH and CDR2 LQKENI.

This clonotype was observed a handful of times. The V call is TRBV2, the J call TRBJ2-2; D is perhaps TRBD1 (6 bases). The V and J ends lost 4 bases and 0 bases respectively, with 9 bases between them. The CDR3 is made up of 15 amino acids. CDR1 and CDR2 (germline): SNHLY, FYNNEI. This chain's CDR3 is CASSGAGANTGELFF. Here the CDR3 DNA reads TGTGCCAGCAGTGGTGCAGGGGCGAACACCGGGGAGCTGTTTTTT.